Listed below are T cell receptor beta chains from one sample, sequenced in a study of cytomegalovirus exposure and HLA in healthy donors. The repertoire was sequenced with immunoSEQ multiplex PCR; TCRdb's copy has only in-frame clones and lacks some. The repertoire holds tens of thousands of clones, with about 97% as singletons. The material sequenced was PBMCs. These receptors were taken from a man aged 25-40 years in good health and CMV-seropositive. Each CDR3 is given with its conserved first and last residue. D genes are given only for firm matches. Rows may omit the clone size; those that give it use once, few, many or a size class.

cdr3_nt cdr3_aa j_call clone_size v_call d_call
TGCGCCAGCAGCTTGGGACAGGTATCCTATGGCTACACCTTC CASSLGQVSYGYTF TRBJ1-2 NA TRBV5-1 NA
TGCGCCAGCAGCCAAGTACGGGGTACTGAAGCTTTCTTT CASSQVRGTEAFF TRBJ1-1 NA TRBV4-3 NA
TGCGCCAGCAGTGATCTAGGGACTAGGGGCGAGCAGTACTTC CASSDLGTRGEQYF TRBJ2-7 NA TRBV10-1 TRBD2
TGTGCCAGCAGCTTAAAGGGAGGGACAGGCGGCTTATTT CASSLKGGTGGLF TRBJ1-1 NA TRBV7-2 TRBD1
TGTGCCAGCAGTAGGACAGGCATCGGGGGCACAGATACGCAGTATTTT CASSRTGIGGTDTQYF TRBJ2-3 NA TRBV27 TRBD1
TGTGCCAGCTCCTTCGGCGGGTCCCCAGATACGCAGTATTTT CASSFGGSPDTQYF TRBJ2-3 NA TRBV18 NA
TGCGCCAGCAGCCAAGAAGAGGGAAACTATGGCTACACCTTC CASSQEEGNYGYTF TRBJ1-2 NA TRBV4-3 NA
TGTGCCAGCAGCCACCCCCTCGGGGGGGTTAACTATGGCTACACCTTC CASSHPLGGVNYGYTF TRBJ1-2 NA TRBV7-6 NA
TGTGCCAGCAGCTTGGTAGGCGGCTACGAGCAGTACTTC CASSLVGGYEQYF TRBJ2-7 NA TRBV5-4 NA
TGTGCCAGCAGTTTTCTAGCGGGAGGGGGGTACGAGCAGTACTTC CASSFLAGGGYEQYF TRBJ2-7 NA TRBV27 TRBD2
TGCGCCAGCAGCCAAGGGACTAGCGGGTCACTAAGATCTAGCACAGATACGCAGTATTTT CASSQGTSGSLRSSTDTQYF TRBJ2-3 NA TRBV4-3 TRBD2
TGTGCCAGCAGCTCTGGGACAGGGCGCCCGAGGGAGACCCAGTACTTC CASSSGTGRPRETQYF TRBJ2-5 NA TRBV7-6 TRBD1
TGTGCCAGCAGTGTTGGCGGTCTAGCCAAAAACATTCAGTACTTC CASSVGGLAKNIQYF TRBJ2-4 NA TRBV27 NA
TGTGCCAGCAGCGTAGATCCGAGGGCCAACTCCTACAATGAGCAGTTCTTC CASSVDPRANSYNEQFF TRBJ2-1 NA TRBV9 NA
TGCGCCAGCAGCCAGGGGGCCAAAAACATTCAGTACTTC CASSQGAKNIQYF TRBJ2-4 NA TRBV5-1 NA
TGTGCCAGTAGTATAACCCCAATACTAGGGGGCAATGAGCAGTTCTTC CASSITPILGGNEQFF TRBJ2-1 once TRBV19 NA
TGTGCCTGGATACCCGGGAGGGACGAGCAGTACTTC CAWIPGRDEQYF TRBJ2-7 NA TRBV30 TRBD2
TGTGCCAGCAGCCTTAGGAGGACCTACGAGCAGTACTTC CASSLRRTYEQYF TRBJ2-7 NA TRBV14 NA
TGTGCCAGCAGAAAGACTAGCGGACTTACAGATACGCAGTATTTT CASRKTSGLTDTQYF TRBJ2-3 NA TRBV6-5 TRBD2
TGCGCCAGCAGCCCTTCCGCGGCCAGGGTGTACGAGCAGTACTTC CASSPSAARVYEQYF TRBJ2-7 NA TRBV4-3 NA
TGTGCCAGCAGTTTGACAGGGACGGCCGGGGAGCTGTTTTTT CASSLTGTAGELFF TRBJ2-2 NA TRBV25-1 TRBD1
TGCGCCAGCAGCTCGACTAGCGGGAGCTTCGGTGAGCAGTTCTTC CASSSTSGSFGEQFF TRBJ2-1 NA TRBV5-1 TRBD2
TGTGCCAGCAGTGGGACAGGGGTATACGAGCAGTACTTC CASSGTGVYEQYF TRBJ2-7 NA TRBV2 TRBD1
TGTGCCAGCAGCTCAAAAGGGCCGGGACAGGCAGCCTCTTACTGGGCCAACGTCCTGACTTTC CASSSKGPGQAASYWANVLTF TRBJ2-6 NA TRBV7-6 TRBD1
TGTGCCAGCAGCGTTAGGACAGGGAGGAACACTGAAGCTTTCTTT CASSVRTGRNTEAFF TRBJ1-1 NA TRBV7-9 TRBD1
TGTGCCAGCAGCTTTCCGGGACAGGGGGTAGGGAACACTGAAGCTTTCTTT CASSFPGQGVGNTEAFF TRBJ1-1 NA TRBV7-2 TRBD1
TGTGCCAGCATTGGGACTAGCGGAACTCAAGAGACCCAGTACTTC CASIGTSGTQETQYF TRBJ2-5 NA TRBV6-5 TRBD2
TGTGCCAGCAGCTTTAGCGGGACTAGCACAGATACGCAGTATTTT CASSFSGTSTDTQYF TRBJ2-3 NA TRBV7-2 TRBD2
TGTGCCAGTAGTATGGGGCCCCAGGGGTACACCGGGGAGCTGTTTTTT CASSMGPQGYTGELFF TRBJ2-2 once TRBV19 NA
TGCAGCGTTGAGGACCGCGGGAGAAGAAATGAGCAGTTCTTC CSVEDRGRRNEQFF TRBJ2-1 NA TRBV29-1 TRBD2
TGCGCCAGCAGCCTCAATGGACAGGGTCTAAATGAAAAACTGTTTTTT CASSLNGQGLNEKLFF TRBJ1-4 NA TRBV4-1 TRBD1
TGCGCCAGCAGCTTGGGTTTACGGCAAGAGACCCAGTACTTC CASSLGLRQETQYF TRBJ2-5 once TRBV5-1 NA
TGTGCCAGCAGCATACGTCCTTGGACTAGCGGCGAGCAGTTCTTC CASSIRPWTSGEQFF TRBJ2-1 NA TRBV9 TRBD2
TGTGCCAGTCCCCCGGAGCGGGATAGCAATCAGCCCCAGCATTTT CASPPERDSNQPQHF TRBJ1-5 NA TRBV19 NA
TGTGCCAGCAGCGCCTCCCTTCCGGGACTAGCGGGAGTAGAGTACGAGCAGTACTTC CASSASLPGLAGVEYEQYF TRBJ2-7 once TRBV9 TRBD2
TGTGCCAGCAGTGAATTGGTACAGGGCTCATCCTACGAGCAGTACTTC CASSELVQGSSYEQYF TRBJ2-7 NA TRBV2 NA
TGTGCCAGCAGTGACTCGGGACAGAAGAACACTGAAGCTTTCTTT CASSDSGQKNTEAFF TRBJ1-1 NA TRBV6-4 TRBD1
TGTGCCAGCAGCTTAGAACCATCAGGGGACCAGTTCTTC CASSLEPSGDQFF TRBJ2-1 NA TRBV7-9 NA
TGTGCCAGCAGTCCACTTCAGGGTGCCGACGAGCAGTACTTC CASSPLQGADEQYF TRBJ2-7 NA TRBV28 NA
TGTGCCAGCAGTTTCGACAGGGGGCACTACGAGCAGTACTTC CASSFDRGHYEQYF TRBJ2-7 NA TRBV6-5 TRBD1
TGTGCCAGCAGCATAGGGACAGGGGGCGAGGGAGATACGCAGTATTTT CASSIGTGGEGDTQYF TRBJ2-3 NA TRBV7-2 TRBD1
TGCGCCAGCAGCTTGGCCGCGACAGGGGCCTACGAGCAGTACTTC CASSLAATGAYEQYF TRBJ2-7 NA TRBV5-1 TRBD1
TGTGCCAGCAGCTTTTACAGTACCTCTGGGGCCAACGTCCTGACTTTC CASSFYSTSGANVLTF TRBJ2-6 NA TRBV5-4 NA